This T cell receptor (beta chain) was found in a study of cytomegalovirus exposure and HLA in healthy donors (dated by TCRdb to 2016 to 2017). Study-wide context: An earlier analysis of several hundred of the donors reported 250 to 350 Gb of sequence data and 100 million to 130 million unique TCR beta sequences from around 200 million T cells. Using immunosequencing, the study profiled T cell repertoires from around 680 subjects and related those repertoires to cytomegalovirus serostatus. Genome-wide SNP genotypes for about 65% of the 666 donors were used in a later genetic analysis, which treated that subset as a discovery cohort. All discovery cohort repertoires had been generated using a single sequencing platform. An early release that covered around 590 HLA-typed donors contained about 290 gigabases of sequencing data and approximately 85 million unique TCR sequences. A handful of DR-DQ haplotypes were handled as single units for association and clustering because linkage in the cohort was strong. In the later analysis, no new phenotypic data were used to find candidate immune exposures; instead, reliance was placed on TCR beta sequences and their occurrence across donors. An earlier analysis of 500 to 750 of the donors applied high-throughput TCR beta sequencing to assess whether each TCR beta V gene segment acted as functional or pseudogenic. Donor age, sex, ethnicity and CMV serostatus were collected together with the repertoire data. High-throughput TCR immunosequencing, statistical association of individual TCRs with disease status, and machine learning were combined to predict cytomegalovirus infection status. The study was designed to test whether signatures of past pathogen exposure could be identified by cataloging public T cell receptors. Across around 400 genotyped donors of the cohort, an average of 235,054 unique TCR beta nucleotide sequences per donor were sequenced, and roughly 20% of those sequences were non-productive. A separate validation cohort of approximately 120 different subjects was used in addition to the 666-subject first cohort. In a later analysis, previously published TCR beta repertoires from 670 or so donors were re-analyzed and high-resolution HLA genotyping was added so that TCR occurrence patterns could be studied. Typing coverage varied by locus: 629-630 donors for A, B, C, DRB1 and DQB1; roughly 510 for DQA1; more than 600 for DPA1; 450 to 480 for DPB1. Of the approximately 400 genotyped donors, about 80% fell in the genetic ancestry cluster associated with self-reported Caucasian donors. HLA typing included class I and class II loci at four-digit resolution.

Results the study describes overall, beyond this receptor: In this cohort, only TCR beta chains were sequenced, and detectable features were limited by the absence of alpha or paired-chain data. Because some donors lacked HLA typing at each locus, the association tests relied only on the typed subset. In a later analysis, several top co-occurrence clusters were reported to appear linked to parvovirus B19, influenza, CMV and Epstein-Barr virus. In vitro tests confirmed that a few of the cytomegalovirus-associated TCR beta chains recognize cytomegalovirus antigens. A later analysis found that TCR association rates varied across HLA loci, with DRB1 alleles showing the most associated TCRs and HLA-C alleles the fewest. Presence/absence analyses assumed roughly uniform sequencing depth across donors, an assumption that may not hold. A cluster of highly shared sequence variants was judged likely to be a technical artifact of the sequencing pipeline. An earlier analysis of approximately 530 of the donors showed that most TCR beta V segments appeared in productive rearrangements either about 87% or about 30% of the time, which broadly matched IMGT annotations. The study gave a list of 150 to 200 TCR beta chains associated with cytomegalovirus. The 87-base-pair reads could not distinguish some IMGT-functional V segments, including TRBV6-2 and TRBV6-3, so those segments were excluded. Linkage disequilibrium might explain the correlated functional status among segregating V segments, but an unknown experimental factor could not be ruled out. The only immune exposure information available for the cohort was CMV serostatus. The authors suggested that the approach could potentially be extended to other disease states and immunological phenotypes. A later genetic analysis reported fewer N-insertions in productive TCRs among donors in an Asian-associated ancestry cluster than the roughly 700-donor mean. In a later analysis, HLA-associated TCR beta chains were found to be more clonally expanded and to have lower generation probabilities than equally common non-associated chains. A further reported finding was that TCR beta sequences accurately predicted the HLA-A and HLA-B alleles for most subjects in the first cohort. Strong co-occurrence of HLA alleles, especially DR and DQ, made assigning TCR associations to individual alleles difficult. A later genetic analysis associated a missense DCLRE1C variant with V-gene and J-gene trimming of TCR beta chains, and an independent cohort replicated the association. The classifier was reported to diagnose cytomegalovirus status with high specificity and sensitivity in both the original and validation cohorts. A later analysis associated about 17,000 TCR beta sequences with specific HLA alleles at a false discovery rate of 0.05. Most CMV-associated TCR beta chains appeared to be HLA-restricted in a later analysis, and the HLA associations seemed to be driven largely by CMV exposure. Because counts were too low, about 15 rarely observed V segments, including chromosome 9 orphons, were left out of the earlier analysis of a few hundred of the donors. Most TCR sequences were observed very rarely across donors, whereas some public TCRs were present in many individuals.

This clone was observed a handful of times. Its antigen target is currently unknown. No much larger clone is present one base from it, and per-base qualities are unavailable. Clipping removes 5 bases from V and 1 base from J, with 3 as the unmatched junction base count. From cysteine to phenylalanine, the CDR3 is 14 amino acids long. The only DNA kept is the CDR3, 42 bases in frame from the first base. From a lookup of the germline V gene (reference sequence), CDR1 and CDR2 are LNHDA and SQIVND. The cohort comprised more than 550 healthy bone marrow donors. All cohort members were sampled while nominally healthy, although unrecorded immune exposures were likely present. The donor tested CMV seropositive and was one of the 289 seropositive cohort members. A peripheral blood sample was provided by each donor, and peripheral blood mononuclear cells were used for TCR beta sequencing. The Qiagen DNeasy Blood Extraction Kit was used to extract genomic DNA from the blood cell samples.

The protocol used for the library was the immunoSEQ multiplex PCR assay. For the multiplex PCR, a mixture combining 60 forward primers for TCR Vbeta segments and 13 reverse primers for TCR Jbeta segments was used. The CDR3 region of rearranged TCR beta genes was amplified from genomic DNA by a multiplex PCR assay. On the Illumina HiSeq System, the amplified TCR beta libraries were sequenced as 87-base-pair reads. As for how the authors treated the data: A later analysis tallied around 80 million unique TCR beta chains across the 666 repertoires, and some 10 million of those chains were shared by two or more donors. Raw reads were error-corrected and collapsed into unique sequences with a nearest-neighbor algorithm that merged closely related sequences to remove PCR and sequencing errors. CDR3 sequences were aligned to IMGT reference sequences to assign V, D and J gene segments. For a sequence to be retained, a match of at least six nucleotides was required to both a V gene segment and a J gene segment. A rearrangement was called productive if the CDR3 had no stop codons and remained in frame with V and J, and every other rearrangement was called non-productive. CDR3 was defined by IMGT convention, running from the second conserved V-encoded cysteine to the conserved J-encoded phenylalanine. Sequences without an unambiguous match to a single V gene segment were excluded from the earlier analysis of approximately 560 of the donors. An earlier analysis of about 590 of the donors classified V segments as functional when productive rearrangements were above 56.7% and as segregating when the standard deviation between donors was above 5%. A statistical classification framework was built for diagnosing cytomegalovirus status from the catalog of TCR beta chain sequences. In a later analysis, TCR nucleotide sequences were compared against IMGT/GENE-DB human TR gene sequences so that V and J genes could be assigned. The TCRdist pipeline was used in a later analysis to assign CDR3 sequences and most-parsimonious VDJ recombination scenarios. In a later analysis, every TCR beta chain was defined by the combination of its CDR3 amino acid sequence and its V-gene family, and reads without a unique V-gene family were dropped. To address suspected cross-contamination and a sequencing artifact, a later analysis removed around 600 highly shared, low-generation-probability nucleotide sequences. For each public chain, a later analysis derived a clonal expansion index from normalized ranks of inferred template counts within each repertoire. A later analysis computed generation probabilities with a VDJ recombination model fitted to out-of-frame rearrangements, and checked the results against IGoR. In a later analysis, hypergeometric tests were used to score TCR-TCR, TCR-HLA and TCR-CMV co-occurrence, with a repertoire-size bias correction applied to TCR pairs. To estimate false discovery rates, a later analysis permuted the HLA or CMV assignments 20 times. In a later analysis, co-occurring TCRs were grouped with DBSCAN, and TCRdist sequence similarity was added when clustering was performed within HLA-allele-positive subsets. Repertoires with fewer than 30,000 or more than 120,000 public chains were left out of co-occurrence clustering, as were roughly five repertoires with anomalous nucleotide sharing. In its TCRdb copy, this immuneACCESS table keeps in-frame sequences only and misses some clones. Where compared with another copy, unresolved V genes explain less than half of these, and the others have no known cause. The V and J calls and clone size come from that table; D and trimming were worked out from the DNA. For this sample there are 150,000 to 250,000 clones; 79% appear just once. The ten largest clones capture less than 2% of the sample.

Sequenced sample: PBMCs. This TCR derives from a girl aged 5-17 years in good health and CMV-seropositive. The chain employs TRBV19 and TRBJ2-7; 9 of the junction bases match TRBD1. The bases read TGTGCCAGTAGTGGGGGACAGGGTTCCTACGAGCAGTACTTC. Protein translation: CASSGGQGSYEQYF.